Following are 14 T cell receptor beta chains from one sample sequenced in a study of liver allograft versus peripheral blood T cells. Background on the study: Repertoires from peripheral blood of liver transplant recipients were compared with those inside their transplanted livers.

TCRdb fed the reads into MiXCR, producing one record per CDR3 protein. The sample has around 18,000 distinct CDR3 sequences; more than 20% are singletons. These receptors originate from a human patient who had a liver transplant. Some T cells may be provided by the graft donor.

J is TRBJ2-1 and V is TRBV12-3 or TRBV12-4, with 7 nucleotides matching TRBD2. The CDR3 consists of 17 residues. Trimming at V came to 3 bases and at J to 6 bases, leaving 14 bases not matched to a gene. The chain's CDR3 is CASSLRGGSHPFNEQFF. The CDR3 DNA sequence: TGTGCCAGCAGTTTGAGGGGCGGGAGCCATCCCTTCAATGAGCAGTTCTTC.

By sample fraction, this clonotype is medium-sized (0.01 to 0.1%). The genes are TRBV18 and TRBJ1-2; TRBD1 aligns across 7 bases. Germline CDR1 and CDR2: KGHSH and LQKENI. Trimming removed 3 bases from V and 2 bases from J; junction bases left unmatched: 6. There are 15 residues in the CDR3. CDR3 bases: TGTGCCAGCTCACCGAGCAGGGGGTACAACTATGGCTACACCTTC. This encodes CASSPSRGYNYGYTF.

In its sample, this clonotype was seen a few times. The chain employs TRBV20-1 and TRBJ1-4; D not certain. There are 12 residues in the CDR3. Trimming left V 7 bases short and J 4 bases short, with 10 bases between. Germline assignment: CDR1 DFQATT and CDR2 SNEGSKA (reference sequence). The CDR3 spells CSVGIHNEKLFF. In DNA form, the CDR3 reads TGCAGTGTCGGGATACATAATGAAAAACTGTTTTTT.

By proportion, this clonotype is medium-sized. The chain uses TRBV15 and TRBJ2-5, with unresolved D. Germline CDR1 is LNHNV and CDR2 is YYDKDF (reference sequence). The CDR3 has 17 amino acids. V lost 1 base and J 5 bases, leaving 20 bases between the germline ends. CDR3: CATSRGQALTAVETQYF. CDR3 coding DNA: TGTGCCACCAGCAGAGGGCAGGCCCTGACCGCTGTGGAGACCCAGTACTTC.

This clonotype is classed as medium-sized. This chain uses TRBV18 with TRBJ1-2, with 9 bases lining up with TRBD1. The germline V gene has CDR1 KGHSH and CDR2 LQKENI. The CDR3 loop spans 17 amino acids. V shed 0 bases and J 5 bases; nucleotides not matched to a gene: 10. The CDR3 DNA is TGTGCCAGCTCACCACCTACGACAGGGGGAAGATTTTATGGCTACACCTTC. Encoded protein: CASSPPTTGGRFYGYTF.

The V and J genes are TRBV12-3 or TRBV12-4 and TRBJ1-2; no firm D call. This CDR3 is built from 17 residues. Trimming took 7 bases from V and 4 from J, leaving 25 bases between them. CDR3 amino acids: CASTYWSPQSTFYGYTF. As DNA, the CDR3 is TGTGCCAGCACCTATTGGAGCCCCCAGAGCACCTTCTATGGCTACACCTTC.

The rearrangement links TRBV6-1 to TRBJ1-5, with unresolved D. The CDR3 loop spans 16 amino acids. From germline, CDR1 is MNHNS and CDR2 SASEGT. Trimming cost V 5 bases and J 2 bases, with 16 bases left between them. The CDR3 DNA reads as TGTGCCAGCAGTTTCTACCCTCCTCAGGGCAATCAGCCCCAGCATTTT. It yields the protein CASSFYPPQGNQPQHF.

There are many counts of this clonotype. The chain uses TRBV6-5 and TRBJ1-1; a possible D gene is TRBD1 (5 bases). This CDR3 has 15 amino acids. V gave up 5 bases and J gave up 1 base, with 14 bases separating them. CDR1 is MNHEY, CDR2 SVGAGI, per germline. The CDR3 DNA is TGTGCCAGCAGTCCAAGACAGACATCGAACACTGAAGCTTTCTTT. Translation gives CASSPRQTSNTEAFF.

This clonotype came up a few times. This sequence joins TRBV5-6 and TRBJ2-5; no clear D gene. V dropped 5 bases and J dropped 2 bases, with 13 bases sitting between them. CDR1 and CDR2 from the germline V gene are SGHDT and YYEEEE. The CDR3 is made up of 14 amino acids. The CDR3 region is CASSLPGPQETQYF. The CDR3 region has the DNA TGTGCCAGCAGTTTACCTGGACCTCAAGAGACCCAGTACTTC.

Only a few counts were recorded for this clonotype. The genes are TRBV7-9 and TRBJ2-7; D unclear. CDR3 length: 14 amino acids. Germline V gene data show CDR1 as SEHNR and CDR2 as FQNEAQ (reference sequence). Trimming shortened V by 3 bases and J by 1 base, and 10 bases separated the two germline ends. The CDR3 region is CASSFDRYSYEQYF. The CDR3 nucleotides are TGTGCCAGCAGCTTCGACCGCTATTCCTACGAGCAGTACTTC.

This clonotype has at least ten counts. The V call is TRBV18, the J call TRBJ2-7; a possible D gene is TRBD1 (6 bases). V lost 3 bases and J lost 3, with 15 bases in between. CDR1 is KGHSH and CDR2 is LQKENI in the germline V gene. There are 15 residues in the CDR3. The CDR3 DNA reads TGTGCCAGCTCACCTTACCGGGACAAAATCTACGAGCAGTACTTC. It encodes CASSPYRDKIYEQYF.

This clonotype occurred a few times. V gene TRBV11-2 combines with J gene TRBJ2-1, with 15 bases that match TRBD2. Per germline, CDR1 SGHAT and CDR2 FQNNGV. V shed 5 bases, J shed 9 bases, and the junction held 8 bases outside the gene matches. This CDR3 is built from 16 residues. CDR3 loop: CASSNGLAGGQGEQFF. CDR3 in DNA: TGTGCCAGCAGCAACGGACTAGCGGGGGGGCAGGGTGAGCAGTTCTTC.

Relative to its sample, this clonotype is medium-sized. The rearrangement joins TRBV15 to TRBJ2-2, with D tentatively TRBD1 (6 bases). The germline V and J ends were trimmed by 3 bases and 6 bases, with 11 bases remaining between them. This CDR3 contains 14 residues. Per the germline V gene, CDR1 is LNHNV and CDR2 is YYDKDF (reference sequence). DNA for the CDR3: TGTGCCACCAGCAGCTTACAGGGTCCCGGGGAGCTGTTTTTT. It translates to CATSSLQGPGELFF.

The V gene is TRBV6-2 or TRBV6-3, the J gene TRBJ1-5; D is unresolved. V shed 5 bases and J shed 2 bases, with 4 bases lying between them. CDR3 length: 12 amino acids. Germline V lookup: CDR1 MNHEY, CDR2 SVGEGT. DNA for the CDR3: TGTGCCAGCAGTCCTCGCAATCAGCCCCAGCATTTT. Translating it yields CASSPRNQPQHF.